The 18 T cell receptor beta chains below come from one sample, sequenced in a study of T cells in Graves' hyperthyroidism and ophthalmopathy. What was amplified from RNA transcripts were TCR beta CDR3 regions. RT-PCR in the first round (using the HTBI primer set) targeted the TCR CDR3. TCRdb reprocessed the multiplex PCR reads with MiXCR, giving one entry per CDR3 protein. Of 730,000 or so distinct CDR3 sequences in the sample, around 20% were seen once. Sequenced input: blood. These receptors originate from a woman aged 45-65 years with Graves' hyperthyroidism that later progressed to Graves' ophthalmopathy.

At least ten counts were recorded for this clonotype. The rearrangement links TRBV2 to TRBJ2-3; 10 bases match TRBD2. From germline, CDR1 is SNHLY and CDR2 FYNNEI. The CDR3 runs 15 residues. Trimming took 3 bases from V and 5 from J; bases not matched to a gene: 5. The CDR3 is CASSESGGAVDTQYF. The CDR3 nucleotides are TGTGCCAGCAGTGAGAGCGGGGGGGCGGTAGATACGCAGTATTTT.

A few counts support this clonotype. V gene TRBV27 combines with J gene TRBJ1-5, with TRBD1 matching over 7 bases. This CDR3 has 15 residues. The germline CDR1 and CDR2 sequences are MNHEY and SMNVEV (reference sequence). V trimming: 4 bases; J trimming: 3 bases; junction bases outside the gene matches: 6. The DNA for the CDR3 is TGTGCCAGCAGTTCATTCGGACAGGACAATCAGCCCCAGCATTTT. Translating it yields CASSSFGQDNQPQHF.

This clonotype was seen repeatedly, ten times or more. This chain joins TRBV5-1 and TRBJ2-7; 10 positions match TRBD1. Looked up from germline, CDR1 is SGHRS and CDR2 is YFSETQ. This CDR3 spans 15 amino acids. Trimming removed 2 bases from V and 4 bases from J; junction bases left unmatched: 6. The CDR3 DNA sequence: TGCGCCAGCAGCTTCGACAGGGGGCGTCCGTACGAGCAGTACTTC. The encoded protein is CASSFDRGRPYEQYF.

This clonotype was seen repeatedly, ten times or more. This chain joins TRBV10-2 and TRBJ1-2; D is ambiguous. Trimming pared 3 bases from V and 0 bases from J, leaving 17 bases between. The germline CDR1 and CDR2 sequences are WSHSY and SAAADI. CDR3 size: 17 residues. This CDR3 reads CASSENAGRSANYGYTF. The CDR3 nucleotides read TGCGCCAGCAGTGAAAATGCCGGACGGTCAGCTAACTATGGCTACACCTTC.

This clonotype was picked up many times. The rearrangement joins TRBV3-1 to TRBJ1-2, with D unresolved. The V gene lost 0 bases and the J gene lost 3 bases, with 8 bases spanning the gap. The length of the CDR3 is 14 residues. Per germline, CDR1 LGHDT and CDR2 YNNKEL (reference sequence). In DNA, the CDR3 is TGTGCCAGCAGCCAAGATGACGGAGACTATGGCTACACCTTC. It yields the protein CASSQDDGDYGYTF.

The chain uses TRBV6-7 and TRBJ2-2; perhaps TRBD1 as D (5 bases). Being an ORF, TRBV6-7 has a function that is uncertain. V lost 0 bases to trimming and J lost 7 bases, with 9 bases between them. This CDR3 contains 14 residues. For the CDR3, the DNA is TGTGCCAGCAGTTACTCGGCAGGGTGCGGGGAGCTGTTTTTT. This codes for CASSYSAGCGELFF.

This chain joins TRBV6-1 and TRBJ1-2, with a possible D match to TRBD1 (6 bases). V was cut by 0 bases and J by 1 base, with 18 bases left in between. The germline CDR1 and CDR2 sequences are MNHNS and SASEGT. The CDR3 has 18 amino acids. CDR3 region: CASSEAVWTEDLNYGYTF. The DNA of the CDR3 is TGTGCCAGCAGTGAAGCTGTTTGGACAGAAGACCTTAACTATGGCTACACCTTC.

This chain joins TRBV7-9 and TRBJ2-7, with D possibly matching TRBD2 (6 bases). Trimming removed 3 bases from V and 2 bases from J, with 11 bases in between. This CDR3 comprises 14 residues. Germline V gene data show CDR1 as SEHNR and CDR2 as FQNEAQ (reference sequence). The CDR3 coding sequence is TGTGCCAGCAGCTTCGGGACTCCTCCCTACGAGCAGTACTTC. Protein: CASSFGTPPYEQYF.

Note on this clonotype: Given a much more abundant clone one base away, this may be a read error. V and J are TRBV7-3 and TRBJ2-1; unclear D gene. V lost 2 bases and J 5 bases, leaving 10 bases between the germline ends. In germline, CDR1 is SGHTA, CDR2 FQGTGA. The CDR3 has 14 amino acids. The DNA of the CDR3 is TGTGCCAGCAGCTTATTTGGTGGGAACAATGAGCAGTTCTTC. It yields the protein CASSLFGGNNEQFF.

The rearrangement joins TRBV5-5 to TRBJ2-5; D is uncertain. The germline V gene encodes CDR1 SGHKS and CDR2 YYEKEE (reference sequence). V dropped 4 bases and J dropped 7 bases, with 14 bases sitting between them. The CDR3 is made up of 13 amino acids. This CDR3 is CASSQGAYRTQYF. CDR3 DNA: TGTGCCAGCAGCCAAGGAGCGTACCGGACCCAGTACTTC.

This clonotype was counted ten times or more. J is TRBJ2-3 and V is TRBV6-2 or TRBV6-3; no firm D call. Germline CDR1 reads MNHEY; CDR2 reads SVGEGT. The CDR3 length is 15 residues. V was clipped by 5 bases and J by 3 bases, with 15 bases between them. The DNA for the CDR3 is TGTGCCAGCAGTACACAGACTGGGGTGACAGATACGCAGTATTTT. Its translation: CASSTQTGVTDTQYF.

This clonotype was counted between two and nine times. The J gene is TRBJ1-1, the V gene TRBV7-9; the D is unclear. V was cut by 2 bases and J by 3 bases, with 13 bases left in between. CDR1 SEHNR and CDR2 FQNEAQ come from the germline V gene (reference sequence). The CDR3 has 15 residues. The CDR3 is CASSLYGLADTEAFF. For the CDR3, the DNA is TGTGCCAGCAGCTTATATGGCCTAGCGGACACTGAAGCTTTCTTT.

The rearrangement links TRBV3-1 to TRBJ1-5, with TRBD1 as a possible D gene (6 bases). The germline CDR1 and CDR2 sequences are LGHDT and YNNKEL (reference sequence). This CDR3 spans 13 amino acids. V was cut by 4 bases and J by 4 bases, with 8 bases left in between. Here the CDR3 reads CASSRGQNQPQHF. Written as DNA, the CDR3 is TGTGCCAGCAGCCGCGGACAGAATCAGCCCCAGCATTTT.

V gene TRBV29-1 combines with J gene TRBJ2-2, with D possibly TRBD1 on 5 matching bases. The CDR3 runs 12 residues. CDR1 is SQVTM, CDR2 ANQGSEA, per germline. Trimming removed 5 bases from V and 6 bases from J, with 10 bases in between. The CDR3 reads CSVRGYPGELFF. CDR3 nucleotide sequence: TGCAGCGTTAGGGGATATCCCGGGGAGCTGTTTTTT.

This clonotype was counted ten times or more. The chain recombines TRBV9 with TRBJ2-5; D might be TRBD2 (5 bases). CDR1 is SGDLS and CDR2 is YYNGEE in the germline V gene. The CDR3 runs to 15 residues. The ends were cut back, 3 bases at V and 5 bases at J, with 17 bases in the middle. Here the CDR3 reads CASSGGPSSGETQYF. In nucleotides, the CDR3 is TGTGCCAGCAGCGGAGGCCCCAGTTCGGGGGAGACCCAGTACTTC.

This clonotype was observed many times. The V call is TRBV20-1, the J call TRBJ2-3; D tentatively fits TRBD1 or TRBD2 (5 bases each). The germline V and J ends were trimmed by 5 bases and 4 bases, with 10 bases remaining between them. Germline CDR1 reads DFQATT; CDR2 reads SNEGSKA (reference sequence). The CDR3 length is 12 residues. The CDR3 DNA is TGCAGTGCTGATGAGGGGTCAGATACGCAGTATTTT. Translated, it gives CSADEGSDTQYF.

This clonotype was observed many times. The chain combines TRBV5-4 with TRBJ2-7; D is perhaps TRBD1 (6 bases). V shed 2 bases and J shed 4 bases, with 13 bases lying between them. CDR1 is SGHNT and CDR2 is YYREEE in the germline V gene (reference sequence). The CDR3 runs to 14 residues. CDR3 region: CASSFDAGVYEQYF. The DNA for the CDR3 is TGTGCCAGCAGCTTTGATGCAGGGGTATACGAGCAGTACTTC.

The chain combines TRBV20-1 with TRBJ1-5; TRBD1 matches 9 bases. The CDR3 sequence is 14 residues long. V was pared by 1 base and J by 7 bases, with 5 bases of the junction left unmatched. Per the germline V gene, CDR1 is DFQATT and CDR2 is SNEGSKA (reference sequence). The CDR3 reads CSARAGTGSQPQHF. DNA for the CDR3: TGCAGTGCTAGAGCCGGGACAGGGTCGCAGCCCCAGCATTTT.